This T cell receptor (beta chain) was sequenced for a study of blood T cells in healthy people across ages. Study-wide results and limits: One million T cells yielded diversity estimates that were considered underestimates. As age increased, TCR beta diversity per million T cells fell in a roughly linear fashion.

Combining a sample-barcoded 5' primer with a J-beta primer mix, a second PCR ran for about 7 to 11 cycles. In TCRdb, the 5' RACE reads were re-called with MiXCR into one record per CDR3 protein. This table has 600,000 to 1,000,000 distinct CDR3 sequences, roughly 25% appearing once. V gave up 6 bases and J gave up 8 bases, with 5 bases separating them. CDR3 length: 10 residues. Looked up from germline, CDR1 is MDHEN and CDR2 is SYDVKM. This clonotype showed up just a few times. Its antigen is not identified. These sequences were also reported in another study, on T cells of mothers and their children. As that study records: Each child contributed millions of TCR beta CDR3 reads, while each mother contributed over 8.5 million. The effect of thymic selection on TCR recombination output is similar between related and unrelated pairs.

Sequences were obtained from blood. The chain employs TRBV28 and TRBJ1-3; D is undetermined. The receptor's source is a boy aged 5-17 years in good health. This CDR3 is CASRGYTIYF. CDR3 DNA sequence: TGTGCCAGCAGAGGGTACACCATATATTTT.